This T cell receptor (beta chain) comes out of a study of blood T cell repertoires in COVID-19 (TCRdb year 2020). Describing the broader study: Samples from collaborators originated in the United States, Italy and Spain and spanned both the acute and convalescent phases of COVID-19. The prospective study material was composed of cDNA or gDNA derived from T cells, B-cell-depleted T cells, or PBMCs. The dataset comprised deeply sampled blood TCRbeta repertoires from subjects exposed to, actively infected with, or recovered from COVID-19. The repertoires were released in a freely available public database meant as a resource for research on the immune response to SARS-CoV-2. The samples were drawn from the first 160 participants of the ongoing ImmuneRACE study and from under 1,500 subjects provided by 6 global collaborators. Sample metadata almost always included a de-identified subject ID, COVID-19 status, age in years and sex. Where available, HLA class I and class II types were taken from metadata supplied by the sample provider and were not determined by assay-based typing. Overall study outcomes, separate from this receptor: The amount of clinical and demographic metadata varied by source and participant and was provided uncurated.

TCRbeta CDR3 regions were amplified from genomic DNA by means of the immunoSEQ Assay, a bias-controlled multiplex PCR. The authors' analysis ran thus. Within the assay, amplification of reference gene primers was used to estimate how many nucleated cells each sample contained. To quantify the absolute abundance of each unique TCRbeta CDR3 rearrangement, sequence reads were collapsed and filtered. For each sample, productive Simpson clonality was calculated as the square root of Simpson's diversity index across productive rearrangements. Here the immuneACCESS table is served through TCRdb, limited to in-frame sequences with V and J called. Missing clones are a known gap in these copies; in checked studies unresolved V genes cover under half, and the rest lacks a known reason. That table supplies the V and J calls and clone size; D and trimming were determined from the DNA. Recorded for this sample are about 120,000 clones; roughly 80% of them occurred a single time. The ten largest clones add up to over 10% of the sample.

Whole blood was collected in K2EDTA tubes by collaborating institutions according to the institutions' own protocols. For TCRbeta analysis, collaborator samples were shipped as frozen whole blood, as isolated PBMCs, or as DNA extracted from either sample type. A single count supports this clone. Its target antigen remains unknown. Per-nucleotide qualities are absent, and no much larger clonotype sits a single base away. From the cysteine up to the phenylalanine, the CDR3 has a length of 16 residues. The CDR3 DNA has 48 bases and is translated from base 1. The junction shows trimming of 1 base on V and 4 bases on J, plus 16 bases between the germline ends. From a lookup of the germline V gene, CDR1 and CDR2 are SGHVS and FNYEAQ.

The sequence links TRBV7-6 to TRBJ1-1; no D segment can be confidently identified. Specimen: peripheral blood. The sequence was obtained from a human donor in a cohort sampled during active COVID-19. The encoded CDR3 is CASSLGTEMRVTEAFF. The DNA sequence is as follows: TGTGCCAGCAGCTTAGGGACGGAGATGAGGGTCACTGAAGCTTTCTTT. Where the CDR3 stops, the reference TRBV7-6 and TRBJ1-1 genes take over; the full variable domain is GAGVSQSPRYKVTKRGQDVALRCDPISGHVSLYWYRQALGQGPEFLTYFNYEAQQDKSGLPNDRFSAERPEGSISTLTIQRTEQRDSAMYRCASSLGTEMRVTEAFFGQGTRLTVV.